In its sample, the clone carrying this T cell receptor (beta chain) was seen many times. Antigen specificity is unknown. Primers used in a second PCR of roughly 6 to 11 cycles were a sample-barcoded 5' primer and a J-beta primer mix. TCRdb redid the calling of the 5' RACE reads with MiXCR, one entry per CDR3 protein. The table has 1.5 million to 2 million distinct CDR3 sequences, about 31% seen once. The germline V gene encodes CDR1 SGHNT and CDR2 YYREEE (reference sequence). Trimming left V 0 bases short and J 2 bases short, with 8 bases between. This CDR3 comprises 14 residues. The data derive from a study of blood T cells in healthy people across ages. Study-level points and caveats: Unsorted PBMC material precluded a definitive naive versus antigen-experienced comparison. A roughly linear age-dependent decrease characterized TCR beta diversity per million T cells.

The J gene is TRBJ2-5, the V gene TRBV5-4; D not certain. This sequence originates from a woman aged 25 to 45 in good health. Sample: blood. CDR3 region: CASSLERAQETQYF. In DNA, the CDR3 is TGTGCCAGCAGCTTGGAAAGGGCTCAAGAGACCCAGTACTTC.